A single sample is the source of the 23 T cell receptor beta chains below, sequenced in a study of blood T cells in healthy people across ages. With a J-beta primer mix and a sample-barcoded 5' primer, a second PCR ran 7 to 11 cycles. TCRdb re-called the 5' RACE reads with MiXCR, one entry per CDR3 protein. Of 1.4 million or so distinct CDR3 sequences in the sample, roughly 43% are singletons; the top ten hold approximately 4.1%. The sequenced sample consisted of blood. Receptors were obtained from a woman aged 18-29 years in good health.

This clonotype was detected ten times or more. V is TRBV11-2 and J is TRBJ2-3; TRBD1 matches at 10 bases. V was pared by 5 bases and J by 4 bases, with 9 bases of the junction left unmatched. This CDR3 contains 16 residues. Germline-derived CDR1 and CDR2 are SGHAT and FQNNGV. Written as DNA, the CDR3 is TGTGCCAGCAGCCAAGGACAGGGGGTTTTTGCAGATACGCAGTATTTT. Amino acids: CASSQGQGVFADTQYF.

This clonotype showed up many times. The V gene is TRBV29-1, the J gene TRBJ2-7; D assignment may be TRBD1 or TRBD2 (5 bases each). Trimming removed 4 bases at V and 5 bases at J, with 15 bases between. CDR3 length: 13 amino acids. Germline V lookup: CDR1 SQVTM, CDR2 ANQGSEA. Here the CDR3 DNA reads TGCAGCGTTGCGGGGCAGTTGTCCCACGAGCAGTACTTC. Residues: CSVAGQLSHEQYF.

The J gene is TRBJ2-3, the V gene TRBV20-1, with D hard to call. The V gene's germline CDR1 is DFQATT and CDR2 SNEGSKA (reference sequence). CDR3 size: 15 residues. Trimming took off 6 bases at V and 7 bases at J, with 23 bases between the two ends. The CDR3 is CSAPREAPPTNTQYF. CDR3 DNA: TGCAGTGCCCCCCGCGAGGCTCCCCCCACGAATACGCAGTATTTT.

Only a few counts were recorded for this clonotype. The chain carries TRBV20-1 and TRBJ2-7; D assignment may be TRBD1 or TRBD2 (5 bases each). The germline V gene has CDR1 DFQATT and CDR2 SNEGSKA (reference sequence). The CDR3 runs 14 residues. Deletions cut 3 bases from V and 3 bases from J, with 15 bases between. Written as DNA, the CDR3 is TGCAGTGCTAGGGGACGGTCAAAAGGCTACGAGCAGTACTTC. Protein: CSARGRSKGYEQYF.

This clonotype was recorded a few times. V usage is TRBV3-1 and J usage is TRBJ2-4; no clear D. This CDR3 is 15 amino acids long. Germline V gene lookup returns CDR1 LGHDT and CDR2 YNNKEL (reference sequence). Trimming removed 1 base at V and 0 bases at J, with 7 bases between. CDR3 in amino acids: CASSQGLGAKNIQYF. For the CDR3, the DNA is TGTGCCAGCAGCCAAGGTTTGGGAGCCAAAAACATTCAGTACTTC.

This clonotype was observed a handful of times. J is TRBJ1-2 and V is TRBV15; 8 bases match TRBD1. The CDR3 extends over 16 amino acids. CDR1 is LNHNV and CDR2 is YYDKDF in the germline V gene (reference sequence). V was pared by 0 bases and J by 4 bases, with 7 bases of the junction left unmatched. The CDR3, as DNA: TGTGCCACCAGCAGAGATAGAACAGGGGGTCGCTATGGCTACACCTTC. This translates into CATSRDRTGGRYGYTF.

The DNA for the CDR3 is TGTGCCAGCGGGACTAGCGGGACCAATGAGCAGTTCTTC. It encodes CASGTSGTNEQFF. J is TRBJ2-1 and V is TRBV6-6, with 13 bases aligning to TRBD2. V was clipped by 8 bases and J by 6 bases; unmatched bases: 1. The CDR3 is made up of 13 amino acids. Germline CDR1 is MNHNY and CDR2 is SVGAGI (reference sequence).

The rearrangement uses TRBV20-1 and TRBJ2-7, with TRBD1 identical over 8 bases. Germline lookup yields CDR1 DFQATT and CDR2 SNEGSKA (reference sequence). There are 13 residues in the CDR3. Trimming at V came to 6 bases and at J to 1 base, leaving 5 bases not matched to a gene. The DNA for the CDR3 is TGCAGTGCATGGACAGGGAGATCCTACGAGCAGTACTTC. This encodes CSAWTGRSYEQYF.

A remark on this clonotype: A clone one base away is much larger, so this may be a read error. The gene calls are TRBV20-1 and TRBJ1-3, with D tentatively TRBD1 (6 bases). The CDR3 extends over 12 amino acids. The germline gives CDR1 DFQATT, CDR2 SNEGSKA (reference sequence). Trimming pared 5 bases from V and 3 bases from J, leaving 8 bases between. CDR3 bases: TGCAGTGCTGGGACAAATGGAAACACCATATATTTT. Residues: CSAGTNGNTIYF.

This clonotype has a handful of counts. The rearrangement links TRBV4-1 to TRBJ2-7, with 8 nucleotides matching TRBD1. CDR3 length: 15 amino acids. Germline V gene data show CDR1 as MGHRA and CDR2 as YSYEKL. Losses at the gene ends were 1 base for V and 3 bases for J; bases not matched to a gene: 5. For the CDR3, the DNA is TGCGCCAGCAGCCAAGTATCGGACAGGGACTACGAGCAGTACTTC. Its translation is CASSQVSDRDYEQYF.

The chain couples TRBV30 to TRBJ1-1; no firm D call. Germline-derived CDR1 and CDR2 are GTSNPN and SVGIG (reference sequence). The CDR3 extends over 14 amino acids. Trimming took off 3 bases at V and 1 base at J, with 12 bases between the two ends. The CDR3 sequence: CAWREVDPNTEAFF. CDR3 DNA sequence: TGTGCCTGGAGGGAAGTAGACCCGAACACTGAAGCTTTCTTT.

The V and J genes are TRBV29-1 and TRBJ2-1, with TRBD1 identical over 8 bases. CDR3 length: 15 residues. Germline assignment: CDR1 SQVTM and CDR2 ANQGSEA. The V gene end was trimmed by 4 bases and the J gene end by 2 bases; junction bases not matched to a gene: 7. The CDR3 sequence is CSVGPSTGAYNEQFF. The CDR3 nucleotides read TGCAGCGTTGGCCCCTCGACAGGGGCCTACAATGAGCAGTTCTTC.

The chain links TRBV7-9 to TRBJ1-5, with a possible D match to TRBD1 (5 bases). V was clipped by 3 bases and J by 0 bases, with 15 bases between them. Germline V CDR1 and CDR2: SEHNR, FQNEAQ (reference sequence). The CDR3 contains 17 residues. This CDR3 reads CASSLGTSLSSNQPQHF. The CDR3 DNA sequence: TGTGCCAGCAGCTTGGGGACGTCTTTGTCTAGCAATCAGCCCCAGCATTTT.

The chain joins TRBV25-1 to TRBJ2-7; 7 nucleotides line up with TRBD2. This CDR3 is built from 16 residues. CDR1 and CDR2 from the germline V gene are MGHDK and SYGVNS. The J segment lost 1 base and the V segment lost 0 bases, leaving 6 bases of the junction unmatched. CDR3 bases: TGTGCCAGCAGTGAATATGGTGGCGGGAGATCCTACGAGCAGTACTTC. The encoded protein is CASSEYGGGRSYEQYF.

This clonotype occurred a few times. This chain joins TRBV29-1 and TRBJ1-1, with D hard to call. The CDR3 is 13 residues long. Trimming removed 4 bases at V and 4 bases at J, with 13 bases between. CDR1 SQVTM and CDR2 ANQGSEA come from the germline V gene. The CDR3 here is CSVGGGRGTEAFF. In nucleotides, the CDR3 is TGCAGCGTTGGTGGCGGGCGCGGCACTGAAGCTTTCTTT.

The J gene is TRBJ2-7, the V gene TRBV28; TRBD2 might be the D (6 bases). This CDR3 is 15 amino acids long. The V end was cut by 7 bases, the J end by 7 bases, with 23 bases between. Per the germline V gene, CDR1 is MDHEN and CDR2 is SYDVKM. CDR3 amino acids: CASTFRNSGRQEQYF. Here the CDR3 DNA reads TGTGCCAGCACCTTCCGGAATAGCGGCCGTCAGGAGCAGTACTTC.

V is TRBV20-1 and J is TRBJ1-2; no definite D call. The CDR3 is 14 amino acids. Trimming took 1 base from V and 6 from J, leaving 15 bases between them. CDR1 and CDR2 (germline): DFQATT, SNEGSKA (reference sequence). In DNA, the CDR3 is TGCAGTGCTAGAGCTGGAAATCGGCTCGATGGCTACACCTTC. Translated, it gives CSARAGNRLDGYTF.

This clonotype has only a few counts. The CDR3 spells CASTHGDGYTF. The CDR3 nucleotides read TGTGCCAGCACCCACGGGGATGGCTACACCTTC. The chain joins TRBV25-1 to TRBJ1-2; D is unclear. CDR1 is MGHDK and CDR2 is SYGVNS in the germline V gene. The CDR3 consists of 11 residues. V lost 7 bases to trimming and J lost 6 bases, with 9 bases between them.

V is TRBV27 and J is TRBJ2-1; 15 bases agree with TRBD2. The CDR3 totals 19 residues. The V gene's germline CDR1 is MNHEY and CDR2 SMNVEV (reference sequence). With V trimmed by 5 bases and J by 9 bases, 17 bases remained unmatched. The CDR3 DNA sequence: TGTGCCAGCAGTACTCCTACCTCGGGACTAGCGGGGGGACGTAGTGAGCAGTTCTTC. Amino acid sequence: CASSTPTSGLAGGRSEQFF.

The chain links TRBV12-3 or TRBV12-4 to TRBJ2-1; 11 nucleotides line up with TRBD1. The CDR3 spans 15 residues. J gave up 6 bases and V 6 bases, and 7 bases lay outside the gene matches. CDR3 sequence reads: CASSPRTGGGNEQFF. The DNA for the CDR3 is TGTGCCAGCAGCCCTAGGACAGGGGGCGGCAATGAGCAGTTCTTC.

The chain carries TRBV5-1 and TRBJ2-3; D not certain. CDR1 is SGHRS and CDR2 is YFSETQ in the germline V gene. The CDR3 is 16 residues long. V was cut by 0 bases and J by 2 bases, with 13 bases left in between. CDR3 region: CASSLEASPITDTQYF. In DNA, the CDR3 is TGCGCCAGCAGCTTGGAGGCTTCCCCCATCACAGATACGCAGTATTTT.

This chain joins TRBV2 and TRBJ2-3, with 11 positions matching TRBD2. The V gene's germline CDR1 is SNHLY and CDR2 FYNNEI. Unmatched junction bases numbered 7, after V lost 7 bases and J lost 4 bases. The CDR3 has 15 residues. The CDR3 DNA reads as TGTGCCAGCAAAGCCGGGACTAGCGGTGCAGATACGCAGTATTTT. It yields the protein CASKAGTSGADTQYF.

The CDR3 loop reads CASSLGGAGVNYGYTF. The CDR3 nucleotides are TGTGCCAGCAGCTTAGGCGGAGCGGGGGTTAACTATGGCTACACCTTC. This chain uses TRBV7-2 with TRBJ1-2; a weak D match, TRBD1 (5 bases). The length of the CDR3 is 16 residues. Germline lookup yields CDR1 SGHTA and CDR2 FQGNSA. With 1 base removed from V and 1 base from J, the gap between germline ends came to 13 bases.